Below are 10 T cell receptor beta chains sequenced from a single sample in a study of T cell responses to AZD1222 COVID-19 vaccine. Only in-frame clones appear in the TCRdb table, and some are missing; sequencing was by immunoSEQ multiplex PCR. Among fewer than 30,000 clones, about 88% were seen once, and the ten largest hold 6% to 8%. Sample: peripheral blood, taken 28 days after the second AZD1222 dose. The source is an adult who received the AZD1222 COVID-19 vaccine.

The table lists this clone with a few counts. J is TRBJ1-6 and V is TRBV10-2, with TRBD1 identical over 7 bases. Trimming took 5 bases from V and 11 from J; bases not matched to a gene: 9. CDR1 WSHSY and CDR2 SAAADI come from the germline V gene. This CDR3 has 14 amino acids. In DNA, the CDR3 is TGCGCCAGCAGTTCTGACAGGGTCGGGACACCCCTCCACTTT. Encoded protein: CASSSDRVGTPLHF.

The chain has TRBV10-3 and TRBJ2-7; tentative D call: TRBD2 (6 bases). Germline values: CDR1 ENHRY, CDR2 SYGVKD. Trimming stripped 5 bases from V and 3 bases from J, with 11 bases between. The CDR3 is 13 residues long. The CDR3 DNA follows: TGTGCCATCAGTCCCGGGACTGTCTACGAGCAGTACTTC. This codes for CAISPGTVYEQYF.

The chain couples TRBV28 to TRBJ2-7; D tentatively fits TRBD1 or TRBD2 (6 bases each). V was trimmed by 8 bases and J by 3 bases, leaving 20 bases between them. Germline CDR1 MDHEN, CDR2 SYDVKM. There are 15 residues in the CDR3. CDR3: CASHHGGQGLYEQYF. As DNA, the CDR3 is TGTGCCAGCCATCATGGGGGGCAGGGACTCTACGAGCAGTACTTC.

The CDR3 protein is CASTPQVNTEAFF. The CDR3 coding sequence is TGTGCCAGCACCCCACAGGTTAACACTGAAGCTTTCTTT. The chain is built from TRBV9 and TRBJ1-1; D is possibly TRBD1 (5 bases). CDR1 is SGDLS and CDR2 is YYNGEE in the germline V gene. The CDR3 loop spans 13 amino acids. Trimming removed 6 bases at V and 2 bases at J, with 11 bases between. The full variable domain, completed using reference TRBV9 and TRBJ1-1, is DSGVTQTPKHLITATGQRVTLRCSPRSGDLSVYWYQQSLDQGLQFLIQYYNGEERAKGNILERFSAQQFPDLHSELNLSSLELGDSALYFCASTPQVNTEAFFGQGTRLTVV.

The CDR3 loop is CASSSQATNTGELFF. CDR3 sequence (DNA): TGTGCCAGCTCATCCCAGGCCACGAACACCGGGGAGCTGTTTTTT. This chain joins TRBV18 and TRBJ2-2; D not certain. This CDR3 is built from 15 residues. V gave up 5 bases and J gave up 0 bases, with 10 bases separating them. Germline V gives CDR1 KGHSH, CDR2 LQKENI.

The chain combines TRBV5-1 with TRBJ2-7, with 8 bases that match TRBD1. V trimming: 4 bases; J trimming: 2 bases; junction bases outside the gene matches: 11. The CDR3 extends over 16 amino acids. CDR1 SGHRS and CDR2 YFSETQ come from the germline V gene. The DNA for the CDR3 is TGCGCCAGCAGCCCATTTATCGGGACAGGCACCTACGAGCAGTACTTC. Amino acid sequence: CASSPFIGTGTYEQYF.

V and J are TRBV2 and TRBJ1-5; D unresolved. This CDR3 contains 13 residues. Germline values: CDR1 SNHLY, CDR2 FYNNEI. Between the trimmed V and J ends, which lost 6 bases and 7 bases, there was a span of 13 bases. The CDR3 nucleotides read TGTGCCAGCAGGGTGGGTCTTTGGCAGCCCCAGCATTTT. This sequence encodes CASRVGLWQPQHF. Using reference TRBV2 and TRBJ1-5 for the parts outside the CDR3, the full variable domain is EPEVTQTPSHQVTQMGQEVILRCVPISNHLYFYWYRQILGQKVEFLVSFYNNEISEKSEIFDDQFSVERPDGSNFTLKIRSTKLEDSAMYFCASRVGLWQPQHFGDGTRLSIL.

The CDR3 DNA follows: TGTGCCAGTACCCCCCTCGGACAGGGGGATTACAATGAGCAGTTCTTC. Amino acid sequence: CASTPLGQGDYNEQFF. The chain links TRBV19 to TRBJ2-1; 10 bases align to TRBD1. Germline CDR1 and CDR2: LNHDA and SQIVND (reference sequence). This CDR3 spans 16 amino acids. Unmatched junction bases numbered 10, after V lost 7 bases and J lost 4 bases.

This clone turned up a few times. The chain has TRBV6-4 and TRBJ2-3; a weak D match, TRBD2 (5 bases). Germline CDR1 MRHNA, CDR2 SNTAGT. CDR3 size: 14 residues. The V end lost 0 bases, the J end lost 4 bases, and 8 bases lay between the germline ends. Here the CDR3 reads CASSDSEAADTQYF. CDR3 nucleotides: TGTGCCAGCAGTGACTCGGAGGCGGCAGATACGCAGTATTTT.

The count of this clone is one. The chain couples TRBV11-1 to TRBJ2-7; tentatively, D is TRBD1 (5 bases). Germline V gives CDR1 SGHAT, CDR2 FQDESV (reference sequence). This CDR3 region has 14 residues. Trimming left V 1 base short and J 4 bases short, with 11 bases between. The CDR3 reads CASSLVQGDYEQYF. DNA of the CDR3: TGTGCCAGCAGCTTAGTTCAAGGGGATTACGAGCAGTACTTC. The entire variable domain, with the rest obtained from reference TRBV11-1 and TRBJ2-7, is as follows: EAEVAQSPRYKITEKSQAVAFWCDPISGHATLYWYRQILGQGPELLVQFQDESVVDDSQLPKDRFSAERLKGVDSTLKIQPAELGDSAMYLCASSLVQGDYEQYFGPGTRLTVT.